This T cell receptor beta chain was sequenced in a study of CD4 T cells in relation to SARS-CoV-2 and coronaviruses. Across the study: The HLA restriction of the shared crossreactive spike epitopes was mapped.

Some clones are missing from TCRdb's copy, which holds only in-frame ones; the method was immunoSEQ multiplex PCR. This table has 20,000 or so clones, 75% to 85% appearing once. CDR1 LNHDA and CDR2 SQIVND come from the germline V gene (reference sequence). The CDR3 extends over 16 amino acids. Trimming took off 3 bases at V and 0 bases at J, with 12 bases between the two ends. Of note for this clone: Antigen: not known.

Before the COVID-19 pandemic, during about 2010-2018, CD4+ T cells were taken from unexposed donors. After less than 11 days of culture, CD4+ T cells were isolated. V is TRBV19 and J is TRBJ1-3, with D possibly being TRBD1 (5 bases). The sequenced sample was CD4+ T cells from PBMCs, cultured in vitro. The receptor was derived from a human donor in good health. Here the CDR3 DNA reads TGTGCCAGTAGTATGTTACCGGGACCCTCTGGAAACACCATATATTTT. It yields the protein CASSMLPGPSGNTIYF. Full variable domain (rest looked up from reference TRBV19 and TRBJ1-3): DGGITQSPKYLFRKEGQNVTLSCEQNLNHDAMYWYRQDPGQGLRLIYYSQIVNDFQKGDIAEGYSVSREKKESFPLTVTSAQKNPTAFYLCASSMLPGPSGNTIYFGEGSWLTVV.